This paragraph covers one TCR beta chain sequence. The sample is drawn from a study of sequential checkpoint blockade in melanoma. Study as a whole: DNA from 91 pretreatment tumor samples underwent TCRβ immunosequencing. Twenty-two patients had matched tumor biopsies before treatment and at week 13 after nivolumab or ipilimumab alone.

Treatment noted: randomized to nivolumab then ipilimumab (arm A) or the reverse (arm B). CDR3 length equals 19 residues. Per the germline V gene, CDR1 is SGHNT and CDR2 is YENEEA. J gave up 1 base and V 5 bases, and 10 bases lay outside the gene matches. Sequenced by immunoSEQ multiplex PCR; TCRdb stores in-frame clones only, minus some. Of approximately 5,600 clones listed, about 31% were seen once; the top ten hold around 10%. J is TRBJ2-1 and V is TRBV11-3; the match to TRBD2 covers 14 bases. Source: tumor tissue (inferred from file names), taken from a patient given nivolumab and ipilimumab in sequence. This TCR was sampled from a human donor with melanoma. The DNA for the CDR3 is TGTGCCAGCAGCCCTGGGCCGGGACTAGCGGGAGAATCCTACAATGAGCAGTTCTTC. The encoded protein is CASSPGPGLAGESYNEQFF.